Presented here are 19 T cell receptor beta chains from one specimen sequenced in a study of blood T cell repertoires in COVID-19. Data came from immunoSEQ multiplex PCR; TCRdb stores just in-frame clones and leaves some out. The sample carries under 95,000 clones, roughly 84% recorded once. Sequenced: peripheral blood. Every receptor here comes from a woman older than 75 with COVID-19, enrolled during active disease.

CDR3 sequence (DNA): TGTGCCAGCAGATTGGGACTAGCGGGAGCAGATACGCAGTATTTT. It translates to CASRLGLAGADTQYF. The chain links TRBV7-9 to TRBJ2-3; TRBD2 matches at 14 bases. This CDR3 is 15 amino acids long. Trimming removed 6 bases from V and 4 bases from J; junction bases left unmatched: 3. Germline lookup yields CDR1 SEHNR and CDR2 FQNEAQ (reference sequence). Filled out from reference TRBV7-9 and TRBJ2-3, the complete variable domain reads DTGVSQNPRHKITKRGQNVTFRCDPISEHNRLYWYRQTLGQGPEFLTYFQNEAQLEKSRLLSDRFSAERPKGSFSTLEIQRTEQGDSAMYLCASRLGLAGADTQYFGPGTRLTVL.

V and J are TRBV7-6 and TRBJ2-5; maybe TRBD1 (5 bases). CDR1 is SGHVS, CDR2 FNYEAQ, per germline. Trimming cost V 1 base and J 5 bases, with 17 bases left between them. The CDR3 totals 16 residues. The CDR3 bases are TGTGCCAGCAGCTTAGGGGCAGGGATATTACGCGAGACCCAGTACTTC. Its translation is CASSLGAGILRETQYF.

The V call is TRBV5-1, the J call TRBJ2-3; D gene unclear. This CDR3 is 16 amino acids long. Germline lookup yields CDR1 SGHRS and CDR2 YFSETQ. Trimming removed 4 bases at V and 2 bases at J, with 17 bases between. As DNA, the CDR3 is TGCGCCAGCAGCGCCTACTCAAGAAAGCTCACAGATACGCAGTATTTT. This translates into CASSAYSRKLTDTQYF. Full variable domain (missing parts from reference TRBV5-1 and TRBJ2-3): KAGVTQTPRYLIKTRGQQVTLSCSPISGHRSVSWYQQTPGQGLQFLFEYFSETQRNKGNFPGRFSGRQFSNSRSEMNVSTLELGDSALYLCASSAYSRKLTDTQYFGPGTRLTVL.

CDR3 in amino acids: CASPPEQADSYEQYF. CDR3 coding DNA: TGTGCCAGTCCACCGGAGCAAGCAGACTCCTACGAGCAGTACTTC. The chain employs TRBV27 and TRBJ2-7; D gene unclear. Trimming cost V 9 bases and J 0 bases, with 18 bases left between them. CDR1 is MNHEY and CDR2 is SMNVEV in the germline V gene (reference sequence). This CDR3 comprises 15 residues.

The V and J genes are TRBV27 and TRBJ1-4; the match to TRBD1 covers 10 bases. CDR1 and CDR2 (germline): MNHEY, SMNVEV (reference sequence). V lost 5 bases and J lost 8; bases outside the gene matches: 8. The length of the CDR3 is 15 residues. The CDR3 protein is CASSSDRGRREKLFF. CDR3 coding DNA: TGTGCCAGCAGTAGCGACAGGGGGCGGAGGGAAAAACTGTTTTTT.

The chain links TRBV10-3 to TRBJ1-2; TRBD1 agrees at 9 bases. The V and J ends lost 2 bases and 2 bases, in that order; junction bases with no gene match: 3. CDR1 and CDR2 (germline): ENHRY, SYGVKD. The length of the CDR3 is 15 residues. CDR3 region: CAISEGQGLNYGYTF. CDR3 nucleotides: TGTGCCATCAGTGAGGGACAGGGGTTAAACTATGGCTACACCTTC.

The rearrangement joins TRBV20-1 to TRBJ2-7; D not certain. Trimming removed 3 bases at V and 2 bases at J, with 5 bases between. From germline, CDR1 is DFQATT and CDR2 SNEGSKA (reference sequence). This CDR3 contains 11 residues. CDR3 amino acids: CSASRAYEQYF. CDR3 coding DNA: TGCAGTGCTAGCCGAGCCTACGAGCAGTACTTC.

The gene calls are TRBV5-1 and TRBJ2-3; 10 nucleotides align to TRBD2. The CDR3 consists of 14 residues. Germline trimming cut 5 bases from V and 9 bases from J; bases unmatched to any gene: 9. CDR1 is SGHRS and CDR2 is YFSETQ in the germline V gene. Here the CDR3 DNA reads TGCGCCAGCAGTGGCCTAGCGGGAGCGGCCACGCAGTATTTT. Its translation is CASSGLAGAATQYF.

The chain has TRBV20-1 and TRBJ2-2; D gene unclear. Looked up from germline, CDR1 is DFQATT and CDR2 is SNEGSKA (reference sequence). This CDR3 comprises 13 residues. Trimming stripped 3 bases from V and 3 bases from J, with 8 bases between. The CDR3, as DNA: TGCAGTGCTAGTGGCAGATACACCGGGGAGCTGTTTTTT. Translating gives CSASGRYTGELFF.

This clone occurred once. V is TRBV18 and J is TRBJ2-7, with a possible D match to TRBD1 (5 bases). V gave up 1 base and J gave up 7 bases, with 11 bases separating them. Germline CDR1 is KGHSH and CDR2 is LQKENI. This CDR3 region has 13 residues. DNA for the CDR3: TGTGCCAGCTCACCACGGCAGGGCGGAGAGCAGTACTTC. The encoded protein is CASSPRQGGEQYF. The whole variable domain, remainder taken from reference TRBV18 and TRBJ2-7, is NAGVMQNPRHLVRRRGQEARLRCSPMKGHSHVYWYRQLPEEGLKFMVYLQKENIIDESGMPKERFSAEFPKEGPSILRIQQVVRGDSAAYFCASSPRQGGEQYFGPGTRLTVT.

The CDR3 loop reads CATSRESAAFSYEQYF. The DNA of the CDR3 is TGTGCCACCAGCAGAGAAAGCGCAGCCTTCTCCTACGAGCAGTACTTC. The chain employs TRBV15 and TRBJ2-7, with D uncertain. This CDR3 is built from 16 residues. Germline loops: CDR1 LNHNV, CDR2 YYDKDF (reference sequence). V was shortened by 0 bases and J by 0 bases, with 12 bases between the two germline ends. Filled out from reference TRBV15 and TRBJ2-7, the complete variable domain reads DAMVIQNPRYQVTQFGKPVTLSCSQTLNHNVMYWYQQKSSQAPKLLFHYYDKDFNNEADTPDNFQSRRPNTSFCFLDIRSPGLGDTAMYLCATSRESAAFSYEQYFGPGTRLTVT.

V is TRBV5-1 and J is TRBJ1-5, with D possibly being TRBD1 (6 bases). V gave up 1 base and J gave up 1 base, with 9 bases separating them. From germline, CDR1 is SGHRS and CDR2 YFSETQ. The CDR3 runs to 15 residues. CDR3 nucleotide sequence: TGCGCCAGCAGCTTGACCGGACAGAGCAATCAGCCCCAGCATTTT. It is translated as CASSLTGQSNQPQHF.

The DNA of the CDR3 is TGTGCCAGCAGCGGGACTAGCGGTTACAATGAGCAGTTCTTC. Its protein is CASSGTSGYNEQFF. V is TRBV9 and J is TRBJ2-1, with TRBD2 identical over 10 bases. Trimming at V came to 3 bases and at J to 4 bases, leaving 1 base not matched to a gene. Per the germline V gene, CDR1 is SGDLS and CDR2 is YYNGEE. There are 14 residues in the CDR3.

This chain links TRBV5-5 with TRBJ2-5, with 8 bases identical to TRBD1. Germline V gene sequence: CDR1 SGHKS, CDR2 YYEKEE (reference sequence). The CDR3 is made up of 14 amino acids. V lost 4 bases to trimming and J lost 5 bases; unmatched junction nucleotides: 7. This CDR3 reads CASSQTGVGETQYF. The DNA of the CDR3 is TGTGCCAGCAGCCAGACAGGGGTTGGGGAGACCCAGTACTTC.

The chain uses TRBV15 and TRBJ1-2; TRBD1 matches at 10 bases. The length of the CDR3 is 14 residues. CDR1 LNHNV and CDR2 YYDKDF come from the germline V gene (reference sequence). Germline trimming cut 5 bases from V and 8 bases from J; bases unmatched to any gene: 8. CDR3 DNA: TGTGCCACCAGCTCCCGGGACAGGGGCAACGGCTACACCTTC. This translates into CATSSRDRGNGYTF. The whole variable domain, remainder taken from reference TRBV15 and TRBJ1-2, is DAMVIQNPRYQVTQFGKPVTLSCSQTLNHNVMYWYQQKSSQAPKLLFHYYDKDFNNEADTPDNFQSRRPNTSFCFLDIRSPGLGDTAMYLCATSSRDRGNGYTFGSGTRLTVV.

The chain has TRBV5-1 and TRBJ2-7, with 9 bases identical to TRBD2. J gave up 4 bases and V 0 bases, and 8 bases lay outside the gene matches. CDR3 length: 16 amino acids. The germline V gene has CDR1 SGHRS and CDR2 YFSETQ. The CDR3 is CASSLASGSGSYEQYF. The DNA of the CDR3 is TGCGCCAGCAGCTTGGCCTCGGGTAGCGGGAGTTACGAGCAGTACTTC.

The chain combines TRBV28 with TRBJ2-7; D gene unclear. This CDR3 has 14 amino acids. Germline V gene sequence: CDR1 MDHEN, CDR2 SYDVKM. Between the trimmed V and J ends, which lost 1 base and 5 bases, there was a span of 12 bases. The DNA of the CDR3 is TGTGCCAGCAGTTTATCGGTCAAGTTCCACGAGCAGTACTTC. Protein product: CASSLSVKFHEQYF.

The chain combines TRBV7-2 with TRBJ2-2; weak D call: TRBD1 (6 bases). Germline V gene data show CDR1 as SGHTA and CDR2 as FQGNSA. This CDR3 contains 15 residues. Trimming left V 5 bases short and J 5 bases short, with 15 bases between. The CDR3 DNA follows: TGTGCCAGCAGCATATACAGGGTCGGTACCGGGGAGCTGTTTTTT. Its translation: CASSIYRVGTGELFF.

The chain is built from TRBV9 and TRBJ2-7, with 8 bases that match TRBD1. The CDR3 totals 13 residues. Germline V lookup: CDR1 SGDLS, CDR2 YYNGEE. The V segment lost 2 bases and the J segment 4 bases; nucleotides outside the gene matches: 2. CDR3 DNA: TGTGCCAGCAGCGTTACAGGGGGTTACGAGCAGTACTTC. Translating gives CASSVTGGYEQYF.